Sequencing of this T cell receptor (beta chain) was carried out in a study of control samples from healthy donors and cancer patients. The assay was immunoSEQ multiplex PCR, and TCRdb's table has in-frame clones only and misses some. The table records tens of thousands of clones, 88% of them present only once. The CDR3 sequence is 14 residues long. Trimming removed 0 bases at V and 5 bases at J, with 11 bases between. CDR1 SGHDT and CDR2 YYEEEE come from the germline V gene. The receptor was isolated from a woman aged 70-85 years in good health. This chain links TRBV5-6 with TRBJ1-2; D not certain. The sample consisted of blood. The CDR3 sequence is CASSLGRNLYGYTF. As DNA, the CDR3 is TGTGCCAGCAGCTTGGGACGGAATCTATATGGCTACACCTTC.